This T cell receptor (beta chain) was recovered during a study of blood T cells in healthy people across ages. Points from the study as a whole: Using unsorted PBMCs precluded a conclusive naive versus antigen-experienced comparison.

The V and J ends lost 4 bases and 9 bases, in that order; junction bases with no gene match: 15. CDR3 length equals 18 residues. Germline V gives CDR1 MNHEY, CDR2 SVGAGI. Primed by a sample-barcoded 5' primer and a J-beta primer mix, a second PCR proceeded for about 6 to 12 cycles. MiXCR, applied by TCRdb to the 5' RACE reads, yields one record per CDR3 protein. The repertoire consists of 700,000 to 1,000,000 distinct CDR3 sequences, with more than 40% occurring once and the leading ten covering approximately 19%. With respect to this clonotype: What it binds is not known.

This chain uses TRBV6-5 with TRBJ2-1, with 13 bases aligning to TRBD2. The sample taken for sequencing was blood. The clonotype was recovered from a man between 60 and 75 years old in good health. CDR3 sequence reads: CASSSETSGGVRLGEQFF. The CDR3 nucleotides are TGTGCCAGCAGTTCGGAAACTAGCGGGGGGGTCCGTTTGGGTGAGCAGTTCTTC.